This T cell receptor (beta chain) was captured by sequencing in a study of cytomegalovirus exposure and HLA in healthy donors. Overall study results and limits: There were 150 to 200 TCR beta chains listed as cytomegalovirus-associated. A classifier reportedly called cytomegalovirus status with high sensitivity and specificity. Most TCR sequences showed up rarely, but some public TCRs showed up in many donors.

With respect to this clone: What it recognizes is unknown.

Separate from the roughly 700-subject first cohort was the approximately 130-subject validation cohort, to which the donors belonged. The ends were cut back, 2 bases at V and 1 base at J, with 14 bases in the middle. Germline CDR1 ENHRY, CDR2 SYGVKD. The CDR3 is 16 amino acids. Repertoires were generated with immunoSEQ multiplex PCR, while TCRdb's copy carries only in-frame clones and drops some. The profile shows 100,000 to 150,000 clones, around 94% of them singletons. The clonotype originates from a woman aged 18-29 years in good health and CMV-seronegative. The sequenced sample was PBMCs. The chain recombines TRBV10-3 with TRBJ1-2; D is perhaps TRBD1 (6 bases). The CDR3 is CAISERAGAGNYGYTF. In DNA form, the CDR3 reads TGTGCCATCAGTGAGAGAGCAGGGGCTGGTAACTATGGCTACACCTTC.